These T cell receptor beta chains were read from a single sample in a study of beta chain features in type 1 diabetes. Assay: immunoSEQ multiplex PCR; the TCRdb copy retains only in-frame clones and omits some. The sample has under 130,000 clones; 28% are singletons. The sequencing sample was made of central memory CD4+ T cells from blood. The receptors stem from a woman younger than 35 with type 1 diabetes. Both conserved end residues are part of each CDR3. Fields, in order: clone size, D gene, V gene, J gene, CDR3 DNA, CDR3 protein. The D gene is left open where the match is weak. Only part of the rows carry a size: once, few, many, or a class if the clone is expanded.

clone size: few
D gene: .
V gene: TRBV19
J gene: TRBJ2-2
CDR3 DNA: TGTGCCAGTAGTATAGAAAGAGGTTCCGGGGAGCTGTTTTTT
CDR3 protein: CASSIERGSGELFF

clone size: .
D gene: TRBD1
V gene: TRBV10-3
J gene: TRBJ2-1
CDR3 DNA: TGTGCCACCATAGGACAGGGGGACAGCTCCTACAATGAGCAGTTCTTC
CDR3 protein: CATIGQGDSSYNEQFF

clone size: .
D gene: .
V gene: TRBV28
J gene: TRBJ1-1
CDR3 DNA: TGTGCCAGCTCTCATACAGGGACCGGGAACACTGAAGCTTTCTTT
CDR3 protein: CASSHTGTGNTEAFF

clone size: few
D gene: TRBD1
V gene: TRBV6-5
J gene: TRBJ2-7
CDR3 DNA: TGTGCCAGCAGAAAGGACAGGCCTCCCTACGAGCAGTACTTC
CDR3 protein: CASRKDRPPYEQYF

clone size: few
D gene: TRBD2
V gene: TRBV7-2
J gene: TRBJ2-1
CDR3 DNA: TGTGCCAGCAGCTCCCTAGCGGCTAGGAATGAGCAGTTCTTC
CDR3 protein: CASSSLAARNEQFF

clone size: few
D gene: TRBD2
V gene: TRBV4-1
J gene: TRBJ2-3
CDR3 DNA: TGCGCCAGCAGCCAAATAGAGAGCGGGAGGTTTTTCGCAGATACGCAGTATTTT
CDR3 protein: CASSQIESGRFFADTQYF

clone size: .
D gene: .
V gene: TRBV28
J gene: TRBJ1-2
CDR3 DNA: TGTGCCAGCAGTTTCGGACAGATTAACTATGGCTACACCTTC
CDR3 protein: CASSFGQINYGYTF

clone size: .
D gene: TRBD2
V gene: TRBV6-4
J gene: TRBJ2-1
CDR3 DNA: TGTGCCAGCACTCCGCGGGGGGAGCAGTTCTTC
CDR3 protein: CASTPRGEQFF

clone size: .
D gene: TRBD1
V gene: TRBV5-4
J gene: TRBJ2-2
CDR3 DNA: TGTGCCAGCAGTTTAGGACAGGGGCGGTTCACCGGGGAGCTGTTTTTT
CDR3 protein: CASSLGQGRFTGELFF

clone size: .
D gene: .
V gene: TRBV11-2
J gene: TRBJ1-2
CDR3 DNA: TGTGCCAGCAGCCCCATTCGACAGGTGTACACCTTC
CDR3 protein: CASSPIRQVYTF

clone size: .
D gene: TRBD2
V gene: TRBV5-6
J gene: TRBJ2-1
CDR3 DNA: TGTGCCAGCAGCCTCCGGACTAGCGGGAGTTCCTACAATGAGCAGTTCTTC
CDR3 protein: CASSLRTSGSSYNEQFF

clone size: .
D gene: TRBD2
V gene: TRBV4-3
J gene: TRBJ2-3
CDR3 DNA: TGCGCCAGCAGCCATCGATGGCGGGAGGTTACAGATACGCAGTATTTT
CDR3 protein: CASSHRWREVTDTQYF

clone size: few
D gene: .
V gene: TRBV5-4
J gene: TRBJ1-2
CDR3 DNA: TGTGCCAGCTACCTGGCGGGCGCGGGGCATAACTATGGCTACACCTTC
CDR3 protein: CASYLAGAGHNYGYTF

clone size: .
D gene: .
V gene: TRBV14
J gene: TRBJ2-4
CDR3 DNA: TGTGCCAGCAGCCAAGACAGGGGGGACATTCAGTACTTC
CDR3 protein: CASSQDRGDIQYF

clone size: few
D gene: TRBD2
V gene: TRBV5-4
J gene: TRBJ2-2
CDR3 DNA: TGTGCCAGCAGCTTAATGACTAGCGGGAGCTCCGGGGAGCTGTTTTTT
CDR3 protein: CASSLMTSGSSGELFF

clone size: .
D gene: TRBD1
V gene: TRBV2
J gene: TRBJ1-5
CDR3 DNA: TGTGCCAGCAGTGTAGGGCAGGGGGGTCAGCCCCAGCATTTT
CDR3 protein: CASSVGQGGQPQHF

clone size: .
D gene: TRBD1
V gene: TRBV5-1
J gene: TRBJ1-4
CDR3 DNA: TGCGCCAGCAGCCGACAGGGGATGAATGAAAAACTGTTTTTT
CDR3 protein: CASSRQGMNEKLFF

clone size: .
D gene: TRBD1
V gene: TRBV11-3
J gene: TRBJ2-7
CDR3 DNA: TGTGCCAGCAGCCTCCGACAGGGGGCAAACGAGCAGTACTTC
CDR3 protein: CASSLRQGANEQYF

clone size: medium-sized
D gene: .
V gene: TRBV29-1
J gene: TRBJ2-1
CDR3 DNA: TGCAGCGTCGCAAGGAGCGGCGAGCAGTTCTTC
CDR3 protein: CSVARSGEQFF

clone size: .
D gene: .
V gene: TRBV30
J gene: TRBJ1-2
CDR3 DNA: TGTGCCTGGAGTCTGGGGGGCTATGGCTACACCTTC
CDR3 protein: CAWSLGGYGYTF

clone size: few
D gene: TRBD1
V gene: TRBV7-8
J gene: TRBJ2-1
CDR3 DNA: TGTGCCAGCAGCATCCGGGACAGGGGTCGGAATGAGCAGTTCTTC
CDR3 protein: CASSIRDRGRNEQFF

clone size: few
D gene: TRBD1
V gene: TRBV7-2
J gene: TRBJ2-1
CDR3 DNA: TGTGCCAGCAGCCCCAACAGGGGCGGGTGGAATGAGCAGTTCTTC
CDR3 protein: CASSPNRGGWNEQFF

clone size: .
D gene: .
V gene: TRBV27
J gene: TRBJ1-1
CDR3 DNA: TGTGCCAGCAGTTCCCAGGGGATTGGGAACACTGAAGCTTTCTTT
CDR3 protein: CASSSQGIGNTEAFF

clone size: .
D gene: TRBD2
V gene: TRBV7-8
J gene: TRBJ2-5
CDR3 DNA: TGTGCCAGCAGCTTACGGGGCGGGAGTGAGACCCAGTACTTC
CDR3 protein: CASSLRGGSETQYF

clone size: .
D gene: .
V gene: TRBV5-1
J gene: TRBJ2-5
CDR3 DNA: TGCGCCAGCAGCTTGGGTCCAGACCAAGAGACCCAGTACTTC
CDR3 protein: CASSLGPDQETQYF

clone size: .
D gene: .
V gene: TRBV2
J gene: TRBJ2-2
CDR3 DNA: TGTGCCAGCAGTGCACAGACTAGGTTCCACAGCGGGGAGCTGTTTTTT
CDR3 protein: CASSAQTRFHSGELFF

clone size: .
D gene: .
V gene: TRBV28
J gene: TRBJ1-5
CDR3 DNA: TGTGCCAGCGGACGGGGGGGAAGCAATCAGCCCCAGCATTTT
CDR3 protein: CASGRGGSNQPQHF

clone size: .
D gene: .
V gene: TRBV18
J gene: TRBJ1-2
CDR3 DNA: TGTGCCAGCTCACCACCCAACGTCGAGGGATCTAACTATGGCTACACCTTC
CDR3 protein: CASSPPNVEGSNYGYTF